These 6 T cell receptor beta chains originate from one sample sequenced in a study of T cell changes during pregnancy in multiple sclerosis. The table came from immunoSEQ multiplex PCR; TCRdb's copy has only in-frame clones and leaves some out. The sample has under 45,000 clones; about 88% are singletons. Sequencing used CD8+ T cells from peripheral blood mononuclear cells, obtained in the first trimester of pregnancy. These receptors were taken from a female donor with multiple sclerosis, enrolled in a pregnancy study.

This chain joins TRBV6-5 and TRBJ2-6; D remains ambiguous. V was clipped by 8 bases and J by 0 bases, with 2 bases between them. In germline, CDR1 is MNHEY, CDR2 SVGAGI. The CDR3 spans 12 residues. The CDR3 nucleotides read TGTGCCAGCCACTCTGGGGCCAACGTCCTGACTTTC. It codes for CASHSGANVLTF.

The CDR3 coding sequence is TGTGCCAGCAGCTCCAGCGGGGGGGTAACCAATGAGCAGTTCTTC. Amino acid sequence: CASSSSGGVTNEQFF. The chain couples TRBV6-5 to TRBJ2-1, with 10 bases aligning to TRBD2. J lost 6 bases, V lost 6 bases, and 8 bases had no gene match. This CDR3 spans 15 amino acids. CDR1 and CDR2 (germline): MNHEY, SVGAGI.

The rearrangement joins TRBV7-2 to TRBJ1-1; D unresolved. This CDR3 contains 15 residues. The V end lost 2 bases, the J end lost 3 bases, and 13 bases lay between the germline ends. Looked up from germline, CDR1 is SGHTA and CDR2 is FQGNSA. CDR3 region: CASSLSSGLDTEAFF. The DNA of the CDR3 is TGTGCCAGCAGCTTATCGTCCGGGTTGGACACTGAAGCTTTCTTT. Full variable domain (outside the CDR3, taken from reference TRBV7-2 and TRBJ1-1): GAGVSQSPSNKVTEKGKDVELRCDPISGHTALYWYRQSLGQGLEFLIYFQGNSAPDKSGLPSDRFSAERTGGSVSTLTIQRTQQEDSAVYLCASSLSSGLDTEAFFGQGTRLTVV.

The chain has TRBV19 and TRBJ1-2, with D possibly being TRBD1 (5 bases). Between the trimmed V and J ends, which lost 7 bases and 8 bases, there was a span of 20 bases. CDR3 length equals 14 residues. Per the germline V gene, CDR1 is LNHDA and CDR2 is SQIVND (reference sequence). The CDR3 loop is CASTTKPGGRGYTF. The CDR3 DNA reads as TGTGCCAGTACCACCAAACCGGGGGGAAGGGGCTACACCTTC.

The chain uses TRBV10-3 and TRBJ1-1, with 7 positions matching TRBD1. From germline, CDR1 is ENHRY and CDR2 SYGVKD. The CDR3 extends over 17 amino acids. V shed 4 bases, J shed 0 bases, and the junction held 11 bases outside the gene matches. CDR3 loop: CAISGQETGPLNTEAFF. The CDR3 coding sequence is TGTGCCATCAGTGGACAAGAGACAGGGCCCTTGAACACTGAAGCTTTCTTT.

The genes are TRBV25-1 and TRBJ2-7; no definite D call. V lost 6 bases and J lost 4, with 7 bases in between. Per the germline V gene, CDR1 is MGHDK and CDR2 is SYGVNS. This CDR3 is built from 11 residues. CDR3 coding DNA: TGTGCCAGCAGGGGCAGGTACGAGCAGTACTTC. As protein: CASRGRYEQYF.